This T cell receptor beta chain was sequenced during a study of shared clonotypes between healthy human individuals (dated by TCRdb to the early 2020s). Notes on the research overall: The cohort included a few men and a couple of women between 18 and 49 years of age. The study deeply sequenced blood TCR repertoires of about 5 healthy adults to estimate repertoire size and the extent of clonotype sharing between individuals. Per donor, three plates each were used for CD4 naive and CD4 memory, two for CD8 naive, and one for CD8 memory. Leukapheresis yielded between about 0.94 and 9.5 billion PBMCs per donor. Different laboratories and diverse techniques were used to prepare libraries and sequence TCR repertoires, to increase sequencing depth and limit assay-specific biases. What the research found in general, with its limitations: Naive subsets generally had larger estimated clonotype richness than memory subsets did. Across a handful of donors, roughly 5% of naive CD4, 3% to 3.5% of naive CD8, 2% to 2.5% of memory CD4, and around 0.4% of memory CD8 clonotypes were shared. Incomplete sequencing was indicated by rarefaction of sorted-subset datasets, despite the large sequencing depth. Pairwise subsampling indicated that sequencing depth was expected to affect the degree of clonotype sharing among donors. Because the study included only a small number of donors, the genetic and exposure-history diversity represented was limited. Sampling was restricted to blood, and TCR repertoires in tissues likely differ from the TCR repertoires found in blood. Clonotypes shared by all four sorted-subset donors showed higher generation probabilities than non-shared clonotypes.

The donors were healthy, HIV-negative adults with no recently reported acute infections or vaccinations. All donors were Caucasian adults living in Nashville, Tennessee, USA. CD4+ T cells were enriched by magnetic negative selection, after which naive cells were positively selected on CD45RA and the negative fraction was taken as the memory subset. Blood was obtained by leukapheresis, after which PBMCs were separated by Ficoll-Histopaque density gradient centrifugation and cryopreserved in liquid nitrogen vapor phase. Analytical flow cytometry was used to check the purity and quantity of each magnetically sorted T cell population. Genomic DNA was isolated from each sorted fraction and quantified by UV absorbance on a Nanodrop 2000c. Trimming leaves V shorter by 1 base and J shorter by 3 bases, with the junction holding 5 bases beyond the gene matches. Based on the germline V gene, the CDR1 and CDR2 sequences are MGHRA and YSYEKL. From the cysteine through the phenylalanine, the CDR3 covers 15 amino acids. CDR3 DNA only is kept here, 45 bases in frame from base 1.

On this clone itself: This clone's antigen is unknown. No qualities accompany the bases; no much larger clone lies one base away.

TCR CDR3 regions were amplified from genomic DNA by multiplex PCR using the deep immunoSEQ assay. Genomic DNA extracted from each cell subset was distributed evenly over all wells of several immunoSEQ 96-well plates, and each plate served as one replicate. For sorted subsets, each replicate PCR was loaded with approximately 0.2 ug genomic DNA, equivalent to 32,000 or so T cell genomes. The purified libraries were quantified using a Qubit 3.0 fluorometer, sized with a Bioanalyzer 2100, and then quantified again using the KAPA Library Quantification kit. Every immunoSEQ 96-well plate was sequenced on a dedicated single-read 150-cycle Illumina NextSeq 550 flow cell. Per the source publication's procedure: Because the immunoSEQ output held only junctional sequences and lacked quality scores, the filtering could not match the filtering applied to full-length reads. To assign V/J genes and CDR3, sequences were annotated against IMGT germline references using PyIR, a Python wrapper for IgBLAST v1.9. Reads were filtered out if the reads had weak V/J assignments (E-value above 1e-6), no CDR3, stop codons, out-of-frame junctions, or ambiguous translated residues. A V3J clonotype was defined by an identical inferred V gene, J gene, and CDR3 amino acid sequence. To compute the percentage overlap between repertoires, the number of shared unique clonotypes was divided by the size of the smaller repertoire. Three approaches were used to assess repertoire richness: RTK rarefaction, the Chao1 estimator, and Recon v2.1 estimates of unobserved clonotypes. Generation probabilities for all TCRbeta clonotypes obtained by the gDNA method from a handful of donors were computed using OLGA. This is the immuneACCESS table as TCRdb keeps it, with only in-frame sequences that have V and J called. A part of the clones is gone; compared with another copy, unresolved V genes explain less than half, and the rest is unexplained. V, J and clone size are taken as reported in that table, and D and trimming were inferred from the DNA itself. A total of approximately 2,000,000 clones appear in this sample, around 92% of them only once. The top ten constitute approximately 0.39% of the sample.

Source material: naive CD4+ T cells from PBMCs. The meaning of the sample's cell subset or site label: CD45RA+ positively selected. The sequence links TRBV4-1 to TRBJ2-7; 8 central nucleotides agree with TRBD1. This receptor was taken from a man between 18 and 29 years old in good health. Some clones in this sample may be carry-over from other donors' samples. The CDR3 here reads CASSQGDRIHYEQYF. The nucleotide sequence is given as TGCGCCAGCAGCCAAGGGGACAGGATACACTACGAGCAGTACTTC.